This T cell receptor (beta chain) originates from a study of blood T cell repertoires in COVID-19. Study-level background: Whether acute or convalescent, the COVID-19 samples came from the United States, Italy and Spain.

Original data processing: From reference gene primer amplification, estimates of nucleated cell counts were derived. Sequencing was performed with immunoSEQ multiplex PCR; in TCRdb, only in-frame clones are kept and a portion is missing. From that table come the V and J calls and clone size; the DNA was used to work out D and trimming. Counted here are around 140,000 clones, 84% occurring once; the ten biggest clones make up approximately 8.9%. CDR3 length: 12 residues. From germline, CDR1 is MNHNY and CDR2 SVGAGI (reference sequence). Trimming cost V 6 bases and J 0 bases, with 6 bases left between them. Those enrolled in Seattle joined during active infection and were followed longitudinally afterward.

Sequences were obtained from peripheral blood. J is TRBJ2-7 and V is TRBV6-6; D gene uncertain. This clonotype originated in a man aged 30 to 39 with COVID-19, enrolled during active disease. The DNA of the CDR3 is TGTGCCAGCAGCCAGGTCTCCTACGAGCAGTACTTC. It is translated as CASSQVSYEQYF.